This TCR beta chain was documented in a study of shared clonotypes between healthy human individuals. Study overall: Researchers assigned three CD4 naive, three CD4 memory, two CD8 naive and one CD8 memory plate to each donor.

Adult donors, all healthy and HIV-negative, had no recent acute infections or vaccinations. Around 30,000 T cell genomes (around 200 ng DNA) went into each sorted-subset replicate. Sequencing was performed with immunoSEQ multiplex PCR; in TCRdb, only in-frame clones are kept and a portion is missing. Here the sample spans some 2.4 million clones, 93% being singletons. Germline V lookup: CDR1 MNHNY, CDR2 SVGAGI (reference sequence). With V trimmed by 2 bases and J by 6 bases, 4 bases remained unmatched. The CDR3 covers 14 residues. This chain links TRBV6-6 with TRBJ2-4; 7 bases match TRBD1. The TCR sequence derives from a man aged 18 to 30 in good health. Some clones in this sample may be carry-over from other donors' samples. Sequencing was carried out using naive CD4+ T cells from PBMCs. Specified subset: CD45RA+ positively selected. The DNA of the CDR3 is TGTGCCAGCAGTTACCCCGGGACAGCAAACATTCAGTACTTC. The encoded protein is CASSYPGTANIQYF.